The TCR beta chain under discussion was sequenced for a study of T cells in Graves' hyperthyroidism and ophthalmopathy. The CDR3 regions of TCR beta were amplified from RNA transcripts. When the TCR CDR3 underwent first-round RT-PCR, the HTBI primer set was used. Each CDR3 protein is one row after TCRdb ran MiXCR on the multiplex PCR reads. The sample holds around 440,000 distinct CDR3 sequences, 15% to 18% seen once. At least ten counts were recorded for this clonotype. The TCR was taken from a woman aged 18-30 years with Graves' hyperthyroidism. The sequencing input was blood.

The CDR3 DNA reads as TGTGCCAGCAGTTTAGATGGCAATCAGCCCCAGCATTTT. Translating it yields CASSLDGNQPQHF. The genes are TRBV2 and TRBJ1-5, with no clear D. This CDR3 is 13 amino acids long. Trimming shortened V by 5 bases and J by 2 bases, and 7 bases separated the two germline ends. From germline, CDR1 is SNHLY and CDR2 FYNNEI.